The TCR beta chain under discussion was sequenced for a study of shared clonotypes between healthy human individuals. For genomic DNA, unsorted samples relied on about 90 million PBMCs. Each cell subset's genomic DNA was divided evenly among several immunoSEQ plates. Sequenced by immunoSEQ multiplex PCR; TCRdb stores in-frame clones only, minus some. Of fewer than 650,000 clones listed, less than 80% are singletons. V dropped 0 bases and J dropped 2; count of bases not matched to a gene: 10. From germline, CDR1 is MGHRA and CDR2 YSYEKL. The CDR3 has 19 residues. The V call is TRBV4-1, the J call TRBJ2-7; 13 nucleotides match TRBD2. The source material was PBMCs. This TCR was recovered from a woman aged 40-49 years in good health. Some clones in this sample may be carry-over from other donors' samples. The CDR3 is CASSQEPATSGRLAYEQYF. The CDR3 DNA sequence: TGCGCCAGCAGCCAAGAACCTGCGACTAGCGGGAGGTTGGCCTACGAGCAGTACTTC.